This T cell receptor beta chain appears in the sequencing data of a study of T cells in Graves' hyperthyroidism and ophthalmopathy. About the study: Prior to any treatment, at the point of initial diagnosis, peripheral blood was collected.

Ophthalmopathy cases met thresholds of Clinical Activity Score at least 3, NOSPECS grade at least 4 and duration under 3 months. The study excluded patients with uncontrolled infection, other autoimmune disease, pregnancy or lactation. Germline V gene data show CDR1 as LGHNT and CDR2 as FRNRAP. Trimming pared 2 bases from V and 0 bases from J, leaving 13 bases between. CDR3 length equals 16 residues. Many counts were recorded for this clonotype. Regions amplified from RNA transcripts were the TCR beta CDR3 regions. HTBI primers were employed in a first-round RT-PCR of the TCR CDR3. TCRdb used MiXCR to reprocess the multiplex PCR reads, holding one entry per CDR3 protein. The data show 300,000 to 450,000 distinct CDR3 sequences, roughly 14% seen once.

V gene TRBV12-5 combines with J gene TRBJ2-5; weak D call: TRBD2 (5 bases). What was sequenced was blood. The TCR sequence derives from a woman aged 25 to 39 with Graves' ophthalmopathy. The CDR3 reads CASGLPPRGYQETQYF. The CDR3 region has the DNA TGTGCTAGTGGTTTGCCCCCCCGGGGTTACCAAGAGACCCAGTACTTC.